This T cell receptor (beta chain) is drawn from a study of blood T cell repertoires in COVID-19. The germline V gene encodes CDR1 LGHDT and CDR2 YNNKEL (reference sequence). CDR3 size: 17 residues. V shed 4 bases, J shed 3 bases, and the junction held 7 bases outside the gene matches. Repertoires were generated with immunoSEQ multiplex PCR, while TCRdb's copy carries only in-frame clones and drops some. Found here are fewer than 100,000 clones, approximately 82% of them singletons; the top ten hold around 20%. The chain uses TRBV3-1 (or the pseudogene TRBV3-2) and TRBJ2-2, with 11 bases lining up with TRBD2. This clonotype originated in a woman aged 45-65 years with acute or convalescent COVID-19. The sequencing input was peripheral blood. This CDR3 reads CASSPILAGGHTGELFF. The CDR3 DNA is TGTGCCAGCAGCCCTATTCTAGCGGGGGGACACACCGGGGAGCTGTTTTTT.